One sample yielded the 32 T cell receptor beta chains listed below, sequenced in a study of long-term antiretroviral therapy in people with HIV. Run at survey level, the immunoSEQ assay was version v3.0. Profiled with immunoSEQ multiplex PCR; TCRdb holds only in-frame clones, not every one. The repertoire has 30,000 to 40,000 clones, about four fifths of them found once; the top ten carry approximately 6.5%. The starting material was unsorted PBMCs, obtained 0.6 years after starting antiretroviral therapy. The receptor source for this set is a man younger than 30 with HIV.

This chain joins TRBV29-1 and TRBJ2-1; D may match TRBD1 or TRBD2 (5 bases each). With 4 bases removed from V and 2 bases from J, the gap between germline ends came to 24 bases. This CDR3 comprises 18 residues. Germline CDR1 is SQVTM and CDR2 is ANQGSEA. The CDR3 DNA sequence: TGCAGCGTTGGAGGCTTAGTTTCGCCGGGACGAACCTACAATGAGCAGTTCTTC. It yields the protein CSVGGLVSPGRTYNEQFF.

The chain employs TRBV9 and TRBJ2-3; 7 positions agree with TRBD2. The CDR3 spans 17 residues. Germline V CDR1 and CDR2: SGDLS, YYNGEE. J lost 4 bases, V lost 2 bases, and 13 bases had no gene match. The CDR3 here is CASSVRHLSGSSDTQYF. CDR3 coding DNA: TGTGCCAGCAGCGTTAGACACCTTAGCGGGTCATCAGATACGCAGTATTTT.

V gene TRBV4-3 combines with J gene TRBJ1-1; tentatively, D is TRBD1 (5 bases). V was cut by 2 bases and J by 2 bases, with 6 bases left in between. CDR1 is LGHNA, CDR2 YSLEER, per germline. The CDR3 has 13 amino acids. CDR3 DNA sequence: TGCGCCAGCAGCCAAACAGGAAACACTGAAGCTTTCTTT. The encoded protein is CASSQTGNTEAFF.

This chain links TRBV6-6 with TRBJ2-1; 8 nucleotides align to TRBD2. The CDR3 totals 13 residues. Trimming took 4 bases from V and 9 from J; bases not matched to a gene: 5. Germline V gene data show CDR1 as MNHNY and CDR2 as SVGAGI (reference sequence). CDR3 coding DNA: TGTGCCAGCAGTTGGGGTAGCGGGGCTGAGCAGTTCTTC. This sequence encodes CASSWGSGAEQFF.

The chain couples TRBV10-2 to TRBJ2-3; 11 bases are a match to TRBD2. The CDR3 length is 16 residues. Germline CDR1 and CDR2: WSHSY and SAAADI. Trimming at V came to 8 bases and at J to 6 bases, leaving 13 bases not matched to a gene. This CDR3 reads CASPDVASGRLDTQYF. As DNA, the CDR3 is TGCGCCAGCCCGGACGTGGCTAGCGGGAGGTTGGATACGCAGTATTTT.

The gene calls are TRBV28 and TRBJ1-4; unclear D gene. Trimming cost V 1 base and J 2 bases, with 17 bases left between them. The V gene's germline CDR1 is MDHEN and CDR2 SYDVKM. The CDR3 spans 18 residues. The chain's CDR3 is CASSLLGSRQATNEKLFF. In nucleotides, the CDR3 is TGTGCCAGCAGTTTATTAGGATCGAGGCAGGCGACTAATGAAAAACTGTTTTTT.

This clone was detected only once. V usage is TRBV18 and J usage is TRBJ2-7; 7 positions match TRBD2. After removal of 3 bases from V and 6 bases from J, the junction contained 17 bases not matched to a gene. The CDR3 loop spans 17 amino acids. The germline CDR1 and CDR2 sequences are KGHSH and LQKENI. The CDR3 DNA sequence: TGTGCCAGCTCACCTACCCCTCTTGAGGGAGGGCCTCTCGAGCAGTACTTC. Amino acids: CASSPTPLEGGPLEQYF.

V gene TRBV6-1 combines with J gene TRBJ2-7; D is undetermined. From germline, CDR1 is MNHNS and CDR2 SASEGT. Between the trimmed V and J ends, which lost 6 bases and 0 bases, there was a span of 15 bases. The CDR3 length is 15 residues. This CDR3 is CASRETLTSSYEQYF. Written as DNA, the CDR3 is TGTGCCAGCAGGGAGACACTAACCAGCTCCTACGAGCAGTACTTC.

The chain is built from TRBV28 and TRBJ2-3, with no clear D. The germline gives CDR1 MDHEN, CDR2 SYDVKM. CDR3 size: 12 residues. Trimming shortened V by 6 bases and J by 4 bases, and 8 bases separated the two germline ends. The CDR3 loop reads CASRIAADTQYF. Written as DNA, the CDR3 is TGTGCCAGCAGGATAGCTGCAGATACGCAGTATTTT.

The chain combines TRBV28 with TRBJ1-5, with D perhaps matching TRBD1 (5 bases). Germline CDR1 MDHEN, CDR2 SYDVKM. CDR3 length: 15 amino acids. The V end lost 6 bases, the J end lost 0 bases, and 12 bases lay between the germline ends. CDR3 nucleotide sequence: TGTGCCAGCAGCTACCCGGGGCATAGCAATCAGCCCCAGCATTTT. Amino acid sequence: CASSYPGHSNQPQHF.

J is TRBJ2-1 and V is TRBV14; 7 bases fit TRBD2. Germline-derived CDR1 and CDR2 are SGHDN and FVKESK. The CDR3 runs to 15 residues. Trimming removed 3 bases from V and 8 bases from J; junction bases left unmatched: 10. As DNA, the CDR3 is TGTGCCAGCAGCCAGGGAACTAGCGTTAGGGATGAGCAGTTCTTC. This codes for CASSQGTSVRDEQFF.

The CDR3 nucleotides are TGTGCCAGCAGTGAAAACAGGGCGGTGAACACTGAAGCTTTCTTT. Translated: CASSENRAVNTEAFF. This rearrangement joins TRBV2 to TRBJ1-1, with D possibly matching TRBD1 (6 bases). Per the germline V gene, CDR1 is SNHLY and CDR2 is FYNNEI. This CDR3 is built from 15 residues. V lost 2 bases and J 0 bases, leaving 10 bases between the germline ends.

The CDR3 is CASSLKLGTYEQYF. DNA of the CDR3: TGTGCCAGCAGCCTAAAACTGGGTACCTACGAGCAGTACTTC. V is TRBV7-8 and J is TRBJ2-7; no firm D call. Germline assignment: CDR1 SGHVS and CDR2 FQNEAQ. The V end lost 5 bases, the J end lost 2 bases, and 13 bases lay between the germline ends. CDR3 length: 14 residues.

V and J are TRBV28 and TRBJ2-5; D possibly matches TRBD1 or TRBD2 (6 bases each). This CDR3 is built from 16 residues. Trimming removed 6 bases from V and 1 base from J, with 18 bases in between. Germline CDR1 is MDHEN and CDR2 is SYDVKM. Here the CDR3 DNA reads TGTGCCAGCAGCCCGTTAGGGGGGAGGCGCCAAGAGACCCAGTACTTC. Encoded protein: CASSPLGGRRQETQYF.

The chain recombines TRBV5-4 with TRBJ2-5; possibly TRBD1 for D (6 bases). Germline V gene sequence: CDR1 SGHNT, CDR2 YYREEE (reference sequence). Trimming removed 4 bases at V and 7 bases at J, with 14 bases between. There are 13 residues in the CDR3. The CDR3 DNA is TGTGCCAGCAGCGTGGGGTTGGGGGCGACCCAGTACTTC. Protein product: CASSVGLGATQYF.

The CDR3, as DNA: TGTGCCAGCTCATCCGGGACAGGGGAGTATGGCTACACCTTC. Its translation is CASSSGTGEYGYTF. The genes are TRBV18 and TRBJ1-2; 10 nucleotides match TRBD1. CDR1 KGHSH and CDR2 LQKENI come from the germline V gene. The CDR3 is 14 amino acids. With V trimmed by 5 bases and J by 5 bases, 5 bases remained unmatched.

The chain combines TRBV7-9 with TRBJ2-2; D gene unclear. V shed 5 bases and J shed 7 bases, with 8 bases lying between them. The CDR3 extends over 12 amino acids. CDR1 and CDR2 (germline): SEHNR, FQNEAQ (reference sequence). CDR3 amino acids: CASSPSVGELFF. CDR3 sequence (DNA): TGTGCCAGCAGCCCGAGTGTCGGGGAGCTGTTTTTT.

The chain has TRBV15 and TRBJ2-7; a possible D gene is TRBD2 (6 bases). Germline V CDR1 and CDR2: LNHNV, YYDKDF (reference sequence). The length of the CDR3 is 15 residues. The V end was cut by 5 bases, the J end by 1 base, with 15 bases between. The CDR3 reads CATSPPTGASYEQYF. The CDR3 nucleotides are TGTGCCACCAGCCCCCCCACGGGAGCTTCCTACGAGCAGTACTTC.

This clone came up once. The chain combines TRBV7-2 with TRBJ2-7, with 8 bases identical to TRBD1. After removal of 0 bases from V and 7 bases from J, the junction contained 5 bases not matched to a gene. The CDR3 runs to 14 residues. Germline values: CDR1 SGHTA, CDR2 FQGNSA. The CDR3 here is CASSLAQGVREQYF. In nucleotides, the CDR3 is TGTGCCAGCAGCTTAGCACAGGGGGTAAGGGAGCAGTACTTC.

The chain has TRBV10-2 and TRBJ2-5; maybe TRBD2 (5 bases). The CDR3 covers 15 residues. Trimming stripped 5 bases from V and 4 bases from J, with 17 bases between. CDR1 WSHSY and CDR2 SAAADI come from the germline V gene. CDR3 region: CASSSRVSGSETQYF. The CDR3 DNA is TGCGCCAGCAGTAGTAGAGTAAGCGGTTCAGAGACCCAGTACTTC.

This chain connects TRBV28 to TRBJ2-7; 9 positions match TRBD1. The CDR3 spans 14 residues. Germline CDR1 reads MDHEN; CDR2 reads SYDVKM. After removal of 3 bases from V and 5 bases from J, the junction contained 5 bases not matched to a gene. The CDR3 DNA sequence: TGTGCCAGCAGTTTCCCCGGGACAGGGAACGAGCAGTACTTC. Protein sequence: CASSFPGTGNEQYF.

This clone ranks as medium-sized. The chain employs TRBV21-1 and TRBJ2-3; the table's D call, TRBD2, was not checked against the DNA. TRBV21-1 is a listed pseudogene. The CDR3 runs 21 residues. The CDR3 nucleotides read TGTGCCAGCAGCAAAGTAATTAGCGGGAGAGGCAACAAAGAGGGCACAGATACGCAGTATTTT. The encoded protein is CASSKVISGRGNKEGTDTQYF.

There are a few counts of this clone. This rearrangement joins TRBV6-1 to TRBJ1-1; TRBD1 matches at 8 bases. Germline loops: CDR1 MNHNS, CDR2 SASEGT. V was pared by 7 bases and J by 4 bases, with 8 bases of the junction left unmatched. The CDR3 is 14 amino acids. The CDR3 DNA is TGTGCCAGCATTCGGACAGGGTATAGCACTGAAGCTTTCTTT. Encoded protein: CASIRTGYSTEAFF.

The chain joins TRBV25-1 to TRBJ1-5; D is ambiguous. Germline CDR1 is MGHDK and CDR2 is SYGVNS. The CDR3 consists of 14 residues. Trimming took 5 bases from V and 0 from J, leaving 8 bases between them. This CDR3 reads CASSWVGSNQPQHF. In DNA, the CDR3 is TGTGCCAGCAGTTGGGTCGGTAGCAATCAGCCCCAGCATTTT. The full variable domain, in which reference TRBV25-1 and TRBJ1-5 provide the parts outside the CDR3, is EADIYQTPRYLVIGTGKKITLECSQTMGHDKMYWYQQDPGMELHLIHYSYGVNSTEKGDLSSESTVSRIRTEHFPLTLESARPSHTSQYLCASSWVGSNQPQHFGDGTRLSIL.

This sequence joins TRBV18 and TRBJ2-1; D gene ambiguous. Germline CDR1 and CDR2: KGHSH and LQKENI. The germline V and J ends were trimmed by 4 bases and 6 bases, with 7 bases remaining between them. This CDR3 is built from 12 residues. The CDR3 reads CASSQDRNEQFF. As DNA, the CDR3 is TGTGCCAGCTCACAGGACCGCAATGAGCAGTTCTTC.

Turning to this clone: Relative to the germline gene, one junction end is altered; a read error may explain this. The chain uses TRBV28 and TRBJ2-7, with D perhaps TRBD2 (7 bases). Germline CDR1 reads MDHEN; CDR2 reads SYDVKM. The CDR3 covers 15 residues. CDR3 sequence reads: CASRLGGANTYEQYF. CDR3 nucleotides: TGTGCCAGCCGTTTAGGGGGGGCAAACACCTACGAGCAGTACTTC.

The chain recombines TRBV13 with TRBJ1-1; 9 nucleotides line up with TRBD1. CDR3 length equals 15 residues. Trimming took 5 bases from V and 6 from J; bases not matched to a gene: 10. Looked up from germline, CDR1 is PRHDT and CDR2 is FYEKMQ (reference sequence). The CDR3 loop reads CASSGQQGAPPEAFF. CDR3 DNA: TGTGCCAGCAGCGGACAACAGGGGGCGCCCCCTGAAGCTTTCTTT.

The J gene is TRBJ2-3, the V gene TRBV28; no clear D gene. V was cut by 8 bases and J by 0 bases, with 6 bases left in between. This CDR3 comprises 12 residues. CDR1 is MDHEN, CDR2 SYDVKM, per germline. CDR3 DNA: TGTGCCAGCTTACGTAGCACAGATACGCAGTATTTT. Translation: CASLRSTDTQYF.

This chain uses TRBV6-5 with TRBJ2-1; 13 nucleotides match TRBD2. This CDR3 is built from 15 residues. In germline, CDR1 is MNHEY, CDR2 SVGAGI. V lost 6 bases and J lost 6; bases outside the gene matches: 5. CDR3 region: CASRDGTSGTNEQFF. The CDR3 DNA sequence: TGTGCCAGCAGGGACGGGACTAGCGGGACCAATGAGCAGTTCTTC.

The rearrangement links TRBV15 to TRBJ1-5, with D perhaps TRBD1 (5 bases). In germline, CDR1 is LNHNV, CDR2 YYDKDF (reference sequence). The CDR3 spans 14 residues. V was shortened by 4 bases and J by 7 bases, with 14 bases between the two germline ends. CDR3 loop: CATSTHRGGQPQHF. As DNA, the CDR3 is TGTGCCACCAGCACCCACCGGGGGGGACAGCCCCAGCATTTT.

The chain employs TRBV5-1 and TRBJ2-1, with 7 bases matching TRBD2. J gave up 6 bases and V 6 bases, and 9 bases lay outside the gene matches. This CDR3 has 14 amino acids. Germline V gives CDR1 SGHRS, CDR2 YFSETQ. CDR3 sequence (DNA): TGCGCCAGCAATACGGGGGGAGTCGGCAATGAGCAGTTCTTC. Its protein is CASNTGGVGNEQFF.

The rearrangement joins TRBV10-2 to TRBJ2-5; 11 bases match TRBD2. Germline V gives CDR1 WSHSY, CDR2 SAAADI. This CDR3 is built from 16 residues. The V and J ends lost 6 bases and 0 bases, in that order; junction bases with no gene match: 6. The CDR3 DNA is TGCGCCAGCAGGCTAGCGGGGGGAGGGCACCAAGAGACCCAGTACTTC. Translated, it gives CASRLAGGGHQETQYF.